Only a few counts were recorded for the clone carrying this T cell receptor (beta chain). Its antigen is unidentified. Germline V gene data show CDR1 as SEHNR and CDR2 as FQNEAQ (reference sequence). V lost 5 bases, J lost 3 bases, and 6 bases stayed unmatched. This CDR3 comprises 15 residues. This sample was taken from a study of T cell repertoires in cytomegalovirus infection. Each CDR3 protein gets one entry after TCRdb re-called the reads with MiXCR. Of under 150,000 distinct CDR3 sequences in the sample, around 31% are singletons; the top ten hold less than 45%. The sequence derives from a human donor in good health (CMV status not recorded). Some clones in this sample may be carry-over from other donors' samples. This specimen was CD8+ T cells from cultured PBMCs, taken from culture after CMV antigen stimulation. The chain combines TRBV7-9 with TRBJ2-2; 7 bases are shared with TRBD1. The DNA of the CDR3 is TGTGCCAGCAGCCTGTTCGACAGGGACACCGGGGAGCTGTTTTTT. Translating gives CASSLFDRDTGELFF.